This is a list of T cell receptor beta chains from one sample in a study of beta chain features in type 1 diabetes. Assay used: immunoSEQ multiplex PCR; TCRdb lists only in-frame clones, some missing. The sample consists of over 700,000 clones, 15% to 20% of them appearing once. Source material: naive CD4+ T cells from blood. All receptors come from a woman aged 18-35 years in good health. CDR3s include the opening cysteine and the closing phenylalanine or tryptophan. The order of the fields is J gene, D gene, clone size, V gene, CDR3 length, CDR3 protein, CDR3 DNA. D genes are given only for firm matches. For some rows the clone size is stated as once, few or many, or as a class when expanded; others skip it.

TRBJ2-2,TRBD2,few,TRBV6-5,16,CASSYLAGVNTGELFF,TGTGCCAGCAGTTACCTAGCGGGTGTAAACACCGGGGAGCTGTTTTTT
TRBJ2-1,TRBD2,.,TRBV19,14,CASSISGGRNEQFF,TGTGCCAGTAGTATAAGCGGGGGGCGCAATGAGCAGTTCTTC
TRBJ1-2,TRBD1,few,TRBV28,15,CASSLQQGRGYGYTF,TGTGCCAGCAGTCTCCAGCAGGGCAGGGGGTATGGCTACACCTTC
TRBJ2-1,TRBD2,few,TRBV5-6,17,CASSLTGGRWEDNEQFF,TGTGCCAGCAGCTTGACGGGGGGACGATGGGAGGACAATGAGCAGTTCTTC
TRBJ1-2,.,.,TRBV9,19,CASSPQIWGTAGVGDGYTF,TGTGCCAGCAGCCCCCAAATCTGGGGGACGGCGGGCGTGGGGGATGGCTACACCTTC
TRBJ2-5,TRBD2,.,TRBV2,13,CASSASGKETQYF,TGTGCCAGCAGTGCTAGCGGGAAAGAGACCCAGTACTTC
TRBJ2-3,TRBD2,.,TRBV9,16,CASSVVTGGGTDTQYF,TGTGCCAGCAGCGTAGTTACGGGAGGGGGCACAGATACGCAGTATTTT
TRBJ2-1,TRBD2,few,TRBV11-2,14,CASSPSGVYNEQFF,TGTGCCAGCAGCCCTAGCGGGGTATACAATGAGCAGTTCTTC
TRBJ2-2,.,.,TRBV9,14,CASSVAGNTGELFF,TGTGCCAGCAGCGTAGCAGGTAACACCGGGGAGCTGTTTTTT
TRBJ2-5,TRBD2,few,TRBV9,16,CASSRGGSSHLETQYF,TGTGCCAGCAGCAGGGGCGGGAGCTCCCACTTGGAGACCCAGTACTTC
TRBJ2-3,.,.,TRBV2,14,CASRDSGAPDTQYF,TGTGCCAGTCGGGACTCGGGAGCCCCAGATACGCAGTATTTT
TRBJ2-7,.,.,TRBV27,14,CASSFRGDSYEQYF,TGTGCCAGCAGTTTTAGAGGAGACTCCTACGAGCAGTACTTC
TRBJ1-2,.,few,TRBV7-2,17,CASSLGGGVTANYGYTF,TGTGCCAGCAGCTTAGGTGGGGGGGTTACAGCTAACTATGGCTACACCTTC
TRBJ2-5,TRBD2,.,TRBV7-6,16,CASSLAASGRASTQYF,TGTGCCAGCAGCTTAGCAGCTAGCGGGAGGGCCTCGACCCAGTACTTC
TRBJ1-3,.,few,TRBV13,14,CASGPTQTGNTIYF,TGTGCCAGCGGCCCAACCCAAACTGGAAACACCATATATTTT
TRBJ2-3,.,.,TRBV5-1,15,CASIPWRGSTDTQYF,TGCGCCAGCATTCCCTGGCGCGGGAGCACAGATACGCAGTATTTT
TRBJ2-5,.,few,TRBV6-5,15,CASSRSGPLLETQYF,TGTGCCAGCAGCCGATCCGGACCCCTGTTGGAGACCCAGTACTTC
TRBJ2-3,TRBD2,few,TRBV28,15,CASSLGGRAVDTQYF,TGTGCCAGCAGTTTGGGCGGGAGGGCCGTAGATACGCAGTATTTT
TRBJ1-4,.,.,TRBV4-3,16,CASSQVASRINEKLFF,TGCGCCAGCAGCCAAGTTGCTTCCCGGATTAATGAAAAACTGTTTTTT
TRBJ2-7,TRBD1,.,TRBV7-8,16,CASSLRAGTGPYEQYF,TGTGCCAGCAGCTTAAGGGCTGGGACAGGGCCCTACGAGCAGTACTTC
TRBJ2-7,TRBD2,.,TRBV18,13,CASSPGTSGSLYF,TGTGCCAGCTCCCCTGGGACTAGCGGGAGCTTGTACTTC
TRBJ2-7,.,few,TRBV11-2,13,CASSLANGYEQYF,TGTGCCAGCAGCTTGGCTAATGGCTACGAGCAGTACTTC
TRBJ2-7,.,.,TRBV28,15,CASSPGGQNGYEQYF,TGTGCCAGCAGCCCTGGGGGGCAGAACGGGTACGAGCAGTACTTC
TRBJ1-1,.,.,TRBV11-2,14,CASSLDARNTEAFF,TGTGCCAGCAGCTTAGACGCGAGGAACACTGAAGCTTTCTTT
TRBJ2-5,.,.,TRBV7-2,16,CASSLAQWRSRETQYF,TGTGCCAGCAGCTTAGCCCAATGGAGGTCGCGGGAGACCCAGTACTTC
TRBJ1-2,TRBD1,.,TRBV5-1,14,CASSFLTGDNGYTF,TGCGCCAGCAGCTTCCTGACAGGGGATAATGGCTACACCTTC
TRBJ1-2,TRBD1,few,TRBV19,12,CASESDRRGYTF,TGTGCCAGCGAATCGGACAGGAGGGGCTACACCTTC
TRBJ2-5,.,.,TRBV11-2,11,CASSLGGTQYF,TGTGCCAGCAGCTTGGGTGGGACCCAGTACTTC